This T cell receptor beta chain was recovered during a study of patients and donors after allogeneic stem cell transplantation. TCRdb reanalysed the RT-PCR reads using MiXCR and keeps one entry per CDR3 protein. The top ten clones hold around 27% of a sample with 95,000 to 120,000 distinct CDR3 sequences, 35% of them seen once. The CDR3 loop spans 13 amino acids. Trimming removed 2 bases at V and 8 bases at J, with 10 bases between. Germline CDR1 SSHAT, CDR2 FNYEAQ (reference sequence). The sequence was obtained from a human donor who was either an allogeneic HSCT recipient or a stem cell or donor lymphocyte infusion donor (not recorded which). It is not recorded whose cells these are; they may come from a transplant donor. The gene calls are TRBV7-7 and TRBJ2-1; no firm D call. The sample comprised blood, either unsorted or a sorted T cell fraction (not recorded which). CDR3 DNA: TGTGCCAGCAGCTTAAGTCTGGCGGATGAGCAGTTCTTC. Translated: CASSLSLADEQFF.